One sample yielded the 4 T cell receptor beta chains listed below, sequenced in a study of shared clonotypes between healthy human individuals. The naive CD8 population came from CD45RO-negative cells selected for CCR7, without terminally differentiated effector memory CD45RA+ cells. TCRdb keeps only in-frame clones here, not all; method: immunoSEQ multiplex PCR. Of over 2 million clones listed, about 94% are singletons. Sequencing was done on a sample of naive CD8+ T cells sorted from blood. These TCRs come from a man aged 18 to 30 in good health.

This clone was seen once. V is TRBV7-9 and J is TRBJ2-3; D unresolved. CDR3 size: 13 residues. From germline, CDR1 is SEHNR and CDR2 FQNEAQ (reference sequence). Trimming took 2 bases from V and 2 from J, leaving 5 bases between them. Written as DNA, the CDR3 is TGTGCCAGCAGCTTAATCGCCACAGATACGCAGTATTTT. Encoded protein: CASSLIATDTQYF.

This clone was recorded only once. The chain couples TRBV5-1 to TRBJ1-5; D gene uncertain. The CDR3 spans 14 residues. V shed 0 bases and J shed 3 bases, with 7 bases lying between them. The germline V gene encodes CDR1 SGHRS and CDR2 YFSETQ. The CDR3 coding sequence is TGCGCCAGCAGCTTGGGGGGTTACAATCAGCCCCAGCATTTT. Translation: CASSLGGYNQPQHF.

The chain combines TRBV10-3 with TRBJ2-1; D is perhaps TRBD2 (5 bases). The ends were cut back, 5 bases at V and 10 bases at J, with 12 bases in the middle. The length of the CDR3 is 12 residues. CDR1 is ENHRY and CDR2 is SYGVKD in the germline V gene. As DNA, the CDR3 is TGTGCCATCAGTCCCGACTACTCCGAGCAGTTCTTC. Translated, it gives CAISPDYSEQFF.

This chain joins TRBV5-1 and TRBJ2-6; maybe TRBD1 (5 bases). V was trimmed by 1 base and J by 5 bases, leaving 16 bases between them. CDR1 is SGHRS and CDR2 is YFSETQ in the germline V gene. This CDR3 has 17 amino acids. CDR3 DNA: TGCGCCAGCAGCTTGACACAGACAGCCCTCCGGGCCAACGTCCTGACTTTC. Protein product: CASSLTQTALRANVLTF.